This passage covers 31 T cell receptor beta chains from one sample sequenced in a study of monozygotic twins with inflammatory bowel disease. TCRdb reprocessed the 5' RACE reads, with one entry per CDR3 protein and no DNA. The table for this sample gives about 350,000 distinct CDR3 sequences. Sequencing used blood. These receptors came from a human donor with ulcerative colitis or Crohn's disease, or a healthy co-twin of an affected twin (not recorded which).

This chain joins TRBV5-1 and TRBJ1-4. From germline, CDR1 is SGHRS and CDR2 YFSETQ. The CDR3 totals 15 residues. The CDR3 is CASSLSRATNEKLFF.

The chain has TRBV12-3 or TRBV12-4 and TRBJ1-6; the D call of TRBD1 rests on TCRdb alone, since no DNA is present to check it. This CDR3 is built from 14 residues. Here the CDR3 reads CASRPTGVNSPLHF.

The chain carries TRBV28 and TRBJ1-1; TCRdb picks TRBD1, but there is no DNA to check that call. The CDR3 length is 16 residues. CDR1 MDHEN and CDR2 SYDVKM come from the germline V gene. The CDR3: CASRFVGPGGDTEAFF. The full variable domain, completed using reference TRBV28 and TRBJ1-1, is DVKVTQSSRYLVKRTGEKVFLECVQDMDHENMFWYRQDPGLGLRLIYFSYDVKMKEKGDIPEGYSVSREKKERFSLILESASTNQTSMYLCASRFVGPGGDTEAFFGQGTRLTVV.

The rearrangement links TRBV12-3 or TRBV12-4 to TRBJ1-1. This CDR3 comprises 14 residues. The CDR3 is CASSLGYLNTEAFF.

J is TRBJ1-5 and V is TRBV7-2; TCRdb reports TRBD1, a call that lacks DNA to check it against. Germline values: CDR1 SGHTA, CDR2 FQGNSA. There are 15 residues in the CDR3. The CDR3 reads CASSLHGGAGQPQHF. The whole variable domain, remainder taken from reference TRBV7-2 and TRBJ1-5, is GAGVSQSPSNKVTEKGKDVELRCDPISGHTALYWYRQSLGQGLEFLIYFQGNSAPDKSGLPSDRFSAERTGGSVSTLTIQRTQQEDSAVYLCASSLHGGAGQPQHFGDGTRLSIL.

The chain is built from TRBV6-1 and TRBJ2-3; as DNA is missing, the TRBD2 call by TCRdb cannot be tested. The CDR3 length is 18 residues. Germline loops: CDR1 MNHNS, CDR2 SASEGT. The CDR3 region is CASSEGVVLAGFTDTQYF.

The V call is TRBV3-1, the J call TRBJ2-3; TCRdb returns TRBD2, unconfirmable since there is no DNA. In germline, CDR1 is LGHDT, CDR2 YNNKEL (reference sequence). The CDR3 spans 15 residues. CDR3 residues: CASSPLAGNTETQYF.

The chain combines TRBV3-1 with TRBJ1-2; TCRdb returns TRBD1, unconfirmable since there is no DNA. Germline assignment: CDR1 LGHDT and CDR2 YNNKEL (reference sequence). The CDR3 covers 15 residues. CDR3: CASSQDGAGDYGYTF.

The J gene is TRBJ2-1, the V gene TRBV6-5. The CDR3 covers 17 residues. Germline CDR1 reads MNHEY; CDR2 reads SVGAGI. The CDR3 here is CASSYSKARRSYNEQFF.

The chain uses TRBV3-1 and TRBJ2-2; TCRdb names TRBD1, which stays unverified in the absence of DNA. Germline V gene data show CDR1 as LGHDT and CDR2 as YNNKEL (reference sequence). This CDR3 comprises 15 residues. The CDR3 loop reads CASSQRGTHTGELFF.

The CDR3 is CATSREGSIRKEQYF. The chain carries TRBV15 and TRBJ2-7. The CDR3 covers 15 residues. Germline V gene sequence: CDR1 LNHNV, CDR2 YYDKDF (reference sequence).

V and J are TRBV7-2 and TRBJ2-7; TCRdb proposes TRBD1, but this gene call is untestable without DNA. The V gene's germline CDR1 is SGHTA and CDR2 FQGNSA. CDR3 length: 14 amino acids. The CDR3: CASSPQGIGNEQYF.

The gene calls are TRBV11-2 and TRBJ2-7; TCRdb's D gene call, TRBD1, goes unchecked for lack of DNA. CDR3 length equals 13 residues. CDR1 is SGHAT, CDR2 FQNNGV, per germline. CDR3 in amino acids: CASTEWGAYEQYF.

The chain couples TRBV7-2 to TRBJ1-5; TCRdb calls TRBD1, which cannot be checked without DNA. The CDR3 extends over 15 amino acids. The germline gives CDR1 SGHTA, CDR2 FQGNSA. CDR3 amino acids: CASSPGQESNQPQHF.

The chain carries TRBV27 and TRBJ2-2; TCRdb's D call, TRBD2, is unchecked because there is no DNA. The V gene's germline CDR1 is MNHEY and CDR2 SMNVEV (reference sequence). This CDR3 is built from 17 residues. The chain's CDR3 is CASSGRWQNANTGELFF.

The chain recombines TRBV6-5 with TRBJ2-1; there is no DNA to check the TCRdb D call of TRBD1. The germline CDR1 and CDR2 sequences are MNHEY and SVGAGI. CDR3 size: 15 residues. The CDR3 here is CASSSGKSGIDEQFF.

V and J are TRBV2 and TRBJ2-3; no DNA is available, so the TRBD1 call from TCRdb remains unchecked. There are 16 residues in the CDR3. The germline CDR1 and CDR2 sequences are SNHLY and FYNNEI. The CDR3 sequence is CASSEGTGILTDTQYF. Combining the CDR3 with reference TRBV2 and TRBJ2-3 gives the whole variable domain EPEVTQTPSHQVTQMGQEVILRCVPISNHLYFYWYRQILGQKVEFLVSFYNNEISEKSEIFDDQFSVERPDGSNFTLKIRSTKLEDSAMYFCASSEGTGILTDTQYFGPGTRLTVL.

The chain couples TRBV5-1 to TRBJ1-1; TCRdb designates TRBD1, a call that cannot be tested without DNA. Germline-derived CDR1 and CDR2 are SGHRS and YFSETQ. The CDR3 extends over 15 amino acids. This CDR3 reads CASSYSTGMNTEAFF.

The rearrangement links TRBV18 to TRBJ1-3. The CDR3 totals 14 residues. Germline V gives CDR1 KGHSH, CDR2 LQKENI. CDR3 protein: CASSPSLSGNTIYF.

This chain's CDR3 is CASSLVPRDTQYF. The chain joins TRBV7-2 to TRBJ2-3; TCRdb picks TRBD1, but there is no DNA to check that call. The germline CDR1 and CDR2 sequences are SGHTA and FQGNSA. The CDR3 contains 13 residues. The full variable domain, its missing parts supplied by reference TRBV7-2 and TRBJ2-3, is GAGVSQSPSNKVTEKGKDVELRCDPISGHTALYWYRQSLGQGLEFLIYFQGNSAPDKSGLPSDRFSAERTGGSVSTLTIQRTQQEDSAVYLCASSLVPRDTQYFGPGTRLTVL.

The chain joins TRBV2 to TRBJ2-2; TCRdb returns TRBD1, unconfirmable since there is no DNA. Germline loops: CDR1 SNHLY, CDR2 FYNNEI. The CDR3 has 15 amino acids. The CDR3 reads CASSEIQGEAGELFF. Variable domain in full (rest from reference TRBV2 and TRBJ2-2): EPEVTQTPSHQVTQMGQEVILRCVPISNHLYFYWYRQILGQKVEFLVSFYNNEISEKSEIFDDQFSVERPDGSNFTLKIRSTKLEDSAMYFCASSEIQGEAGELFFGEGSRLTVL.

The chain is built from TRBV18 and TRBJ2-5. Per germline, CDR1 KGHSH and CDR2 LQKENI. The CDR3 has 13 residues. CDR3 loop: CASSPDGQETQYF.

This rearrangement joins TRBV5-1 to TRBJ2-4; TCRdb's D call of TRBD1 is untestable without DNA. Germline assignment: CDR1 SGHRS and CDR2 YFSETQ. CDR3 length: 16 residues. The CDR3 region is CASRQGATLAKNIQYF. Together with reference TRBV5-1 and TRBJ2-4, the CDR3 gives the full variable domain: KAGVTQTPRYLIKTRGQQVTLSCSPISGHRSVSWYQQTPGQGLQFLFEYFSETQRNKGNFPGRFSGRQFSNSRSEMNVSTLELGDSALYLCASRQGATLAKNIQYFGAGTRLSVL.

V is TRBV20-1 and J is TRBJ2-5; the TRBD2 assignment by TCRdb is unverifiable without DNA. The CDR3 covers 14 residues. Germline CDR1 is DFQATT and CDR2 is SNEGSKA (reference sequence). CDR3 protein: CSARMGGGQETQYF.

The chain carries TRBV5-1 and TRBJ2-1; the D call of TRBD2 rests on TCRdb alone, since no DNA is present to check it. The CDR3 sequence is 15 residues long. Germline CDR1 is SGHRS and CDR2 is YFSETQ. CDR3 sequence reads: CASSLGTSGNNEQFF.

This rearrangement joins TRBV28 to TRBJ2-3; the D call of TRBD2 rests on TCRdb alone, since no DNA is present to check it. The CDR3 length is 13 residues. Germline V gene sequence: CDR1 MDHEN, CDR2 SYDVKM. CDR3 sequence reads: CASSRRRGDTQYF.

The CDR3 is CASSVVAGEGGELFF. V gene TRBV9 combines with J gene TRBJ2-2; the D call of TRBD2 rests on TCRdb alone, since no DNA is present to check it. The CDR3 consists of 15 residues. Germline CDR1 SGDLS, CDR2 YYNGEE. The full variable domain, in which reference TRBV9 and TRBJ2-2 provide the parts outside the CDR3, is DSGVTQTPKHLITATGQRVTLRCSPRSGDLSVYWYQQSLDQGLQFLIQYYNGEERAKGNILERFSAQQFPDLHSELNLSSLELGDSALYFCASSVVAGEGGELFFGEGSRLTVL.

This rearrangement joins TRBV6-5 to TRBJ1-6; TCRdb selects TRBD1, and the lack of DNA leaves this call unchecked. CDR1 MNHEY and CDR2 SVGAGI come from the germline V gene. CDR3 length: 15 residues. CDR3 amino acids: CASSYSGAFSSPLHF.

The chain combines TRBV5-1 with TRBJ2-2; the TRBD1 assignment by TCRdb is unverifiable without DNA. Looked up from germline, CDR1 is SGHRS and CDR2 is YFSETQ. CDR3 size: 16 residues. The CDR3 loop reads CASSQLQGANTGELFF.

The chain combines TRBV27 with TRBJ2-3; as DNA is missing, the TRBD1 call by TCRdb cannot be tested. The CDR3 runs to 17 residues. The V gene's germline CDR1 is MNHEY and CDR2 SMNVEV (reference sequence). The CDR3 is CASSLTRQGYSTDTQYF.

This chain connects TRBV6-4 to TRBJ2-2; the D call of TRBD2 rests on TCRdb alone, since no DNA is present to check it. This CDR3 has 14 residues. Germline CDR1 is MRHNA and CDR2 is SNTAGT. The CDR3: CASSAEGGSGELFF.